This T cell receptor beta chain stems from a study of blood T cell repertoires in COVID-19. Study-wide context: Samples of COVID-19 (acute and convalescent) were obtained from the United States, Italy and Spain. T cells, B-cell-depleted T cells, or PBMCs supplied cDNA or gDNA.

This clone was recorded a few times. Authors' methods: Using reference gene primer amplification, nucleated cell counts were estimated. TCRdb's table, derived via immunoSEQ multiplex PCR, lists solely in-frame clones and lacks some. Clone size and V and J calls were adopted from that table, with D and trimming inferred from the DNA. The sample consists of about 81,000 clones, 80% to 90% of them appearing once. Trimming removed 0 bases at V and 0 bases at J, with 3 bases between. The CDR3 is 14 residues long. The germline V gene encodes CDR1 SGDLS and CDR2 YYNGEE. The TCR was taken from a woman over 75 with acute or convalescent COVID-19. The material sequenced was peripheral blood. The V call is TRBV9, the J call TRBJ1-4, with unresolved D. CDR3 coding DNA: TGTGCCAGCAGCGTAGACACAACTAATGAAAAACTGTTTTTT. Amino acids: CASSVDTTNEKLFF. The full variable domain, rest sourced from reference TRBV9 and TRBJ1-4, is DSGVTQTPKHLITATGQRVTLRCSPRSGDLSVYWYQQSLDQGLQFLIQYYNGEERAKGNILERFSAQQFPDLHSELNLSSLELGDSALYFCASSVDTTNEKLFFGSGTQLSVL.